This is a list of T cell receptor beta chains from one sample in a study of post-analysis software for immune sequencing data. TCRdb re-analysed the PCR reads in MiXCR, keeping a single row per CDR3 protein. The sample gives roughly 400,000 distinct CDR3 sequences, roughly 38% of which show up once; 7.6% is in the top ten. The sequenced material came from blood. Receptors were obtained from a girl aged 2 to 9 with multiple sclerosis. Both conserved end residues are part of each CDR3. D genes are given only for firm matches. Part of the rows lack a size; the others show once, few, many or a class for expanded clones.

clone_size j_call v_call d_call cdr3_nt cdr3_aa
once TRBJ1-1 TRBV7-9 - TGTGCCAGCAGCTTAACCGGGGCGACAGATACGAACACTGAAGCTTTCTTT CASSLTGATDTNTEAFF
once TRBJ2-7 TRBV5-1 - TGCGCCAGCAGCTTGGGTCAGGGGTGGGGGCACTACGAGCAGTACTTC CASSLGQGWGHYEQYF
- TRBJ2-1 TRBV7-3 - TGTGCCAGCAGCTTGGCCGGGGGGCTTGGGGGTTGGCAGTTCTTC CASSLAGGLGGWQFF
few TRBJ1-5 TRBV6-2/TRBV6-3 TRBD1 TGTGCCAGTAGTTACACAGGGGCAGGGCAGCCCCAGCATTTT CASSYTGAGQPQHF
- TRBJ2-5 TRBV6-1 - TGTGCCAGCACCACTTCGGCGGCGGGGCAAGAGACCCAGTACTTC CASTTSAAGQETQYF
few TRBJ2-3 TRBV28 TRBD2 TGTGCCAGCAAGGGAGGGAGCGCTAGCACAGATACGCAGTATTTT CASKGGSASTDTQYF
- TRBJ2-1 TRBV12-3/TRBV12-4 TRBD2 TGTGCCACAGAAAAGCGGGGGACGAATGAGCAGTTCTTC CATEKRGTNEQFF
- TRBJ2-7 TRBV7-8 TRBD1 TGTGCCAGCAGCCCGATCGGACAGGGGGGAGTCTCCTACGAGCAGTACTTC CASSPIGQGGVSYEQYF
- TRBJ2-4 TRBV28 - TGTGCCAGCAGTCTTATCGGGCCCCCGGGAGCGGGCATTCAGTACTTC CASSLIGPPGAGIQYF
- TRBJ2-7 TRBV5-4 - TGTGCCAGCAGCTTGGATTCCCTCCGGAACCACGAGCAGTACTTC CASSLDSLRNHEQYF
- TRBJ2-3 TRBV6-1 - TGTGCCAGCAGTGGAAACGGGATGATCGATACGCAGTATTTT CASSGNGMIDTQYF
few TRBJ2-7 TRBV12-3/TRBV12-4 - TGTGCCAGCAGCCAGGGAGTCGAGCAGTACTTC CASSQGVEQYF
- TRBJ1-5 TRBV6-5 - TGTGCCAGCAAGACAGGCAATAGCAATCAGCCCCAGCATTTT CASKTGNSNQPQHF
- TRBJ2-6 TRBV28 TRBD1 TGTGCCAGCAGGAGGACAGGGGCTGGGGCCAACGTCCGGACTTTC CASRRTGAGANVRTF
few TRBJ1-5 TRBV7-3 - TGTGCCAGCAGCTTAGGTAGGGAATCACCCCAGCATTTT CASSLGRESPQHF
once TRBJ2-7 TRBV20-1 TRBD2 TGCAGTGCTAGAGAAAGAGGACTAGCGGGGGGGCTGTACGAGCAGTACTTC CSARERGLAGGLYEQYF
few TRBJ2-5 TRBV5-8 - TGTGCCAGCAGCTTGTACAGGCGGGGTCAAGAGACCCAGTACTTC CASSLYRRGQETQYF
many TRBJ2-5 TRBV5-1 TRBD2 TGCGCCAGCAGCTTAATTACGGGGGGACAAGAGACCCAGTACTTC CASSLITGGQETQYF
- TRBJ2-1 TRBV20-1 - TGCAGTGCGACAAGCCCTAGCGTTTACAATGAGCAGTTCTTC CSATSPSVYNEQFF
- TRBJ2-1 TRBV29-1 TRBD2 TGCAGCGTTGAGATTCTGGGAGGGTACAATGAGCAGTTCTTC CSVEILGGYNEQFF
few TRBJ2-1 TRBV2 - TGTGCCAGCAGGGCAAACAGGGACCCCTACAATGAGCAGTTCTTC CASRANRDPYNEQFF
- TRBJ1-4 TRBV5-8 TRBD1 TGTGCCAGCAGCTTGTTGGGACAGGGAGGTAGTGAAAAACTGTTTTTT CASSLLGQGGSEKLFF
- TRBJ2-1 TRBV5-1 TRBD2 TGCGCCAGCAGCTTGGTTGGACTAGCGGGGTCCTACAATGAGCAGTTCTTC CASSLVGLAGSYNEQFF
- TRBJ1-1 TRBV20-1 TRBD1 TGCAGTGCCACGTATATCCCGGGACAGGGATTGAAGAACACTGAAGCTTTCTTT CSATYIPGQGLKNTEAFF
- TRBJ2-2 TRBV13 - TGTGCCAGCACCTTATGGAACACCGGGGAGCTGTTTTTT CASTLWNTGELFF
few TRBJ1-5 TRBV7-9 TRBD1 TGTGCCAGCAGCCGACAGGGGACTGCCTTTAGCAATCAGCCCCAGCATTTT CASSRQGTAFSNQPQHF
- TRBJ2-5 TRBV3-1 TRBD2 TGTGCCAGCAGCCAAGAATTTCCTGGCGGGAGGGCCGGAGAGACCCAGTACTTC CASSQEFPGGRAGETQYF
- TRBJ1-4 TRBV6-6 - TGTGCCAGCAGTAGGTCCCGGGACGGAAATGAAAAACTGTTTTTT CASSRSRDGNEKLFF
few TRBJ2-7 TRBV29-1 - TGCAGCGTTTATCGCGGGACCGCCTACGAGCAGTACTTC CSVYRGTAYEQYF
- TRBJ2-4 TRBV5-6 TRBD1 TGTGCCAGCAGCCTCCCCGGGACAGACGCCAAAAACATTCAGTACTTC CASSLPGTDAKNIQYF
once TRBJ2-5 TRBV21-1 - TGTGCCAGCAGCAAAGCCCGGACTAGCGAAGAGACCCAGTACTTC CASSKARTSEETQYF
- TRBJ1-2 TRBV11-2 - TGTGCCAGCAGCCACACAGCCAACTATGGCCACACCTTC CASSHTANYGHTF
- TRBJ1-2 TRBV28 TRBD1 TGTGCCAGCAGTCCCCCAGACAGGGGGGATGTTGGCTACACCTTC CASSPPDRGDVGYTF
- TRBJ2-7 TRBV13 - TGTGCCAGCAGCTTCCTAGGGTCAGGGACCTACGAGCAGTACTTC CASSFLGSGTYEQYF
- TRBJ2-7 TRBV29-1 TRBD2 TGCAGCGTTGAAGGGACTAGCGGGAGGCCTACCTACGAGCAGTACTTC CSVEGTSGRPTYEQYF
few TRBJ2-1 TRBV20-1 - TGCAGTGCTGACATAGTGGGGGACTCCTACAATGAGCAGTTCTTC CSADIVGDSYNEQFF
once TRBJ2-1 TRBV30 - TGTGCCTGGGACAGGCCTCCCTACAATGAGCAGTTCTTC CAWDRPPYNEQFF
once TRBJ1-1 TRBV5-1 - TGCGCCAGCAGCTTGGCTGGCCTTGACACTGAAGCTTTCTTT CASSLAGLDTEAFF
- TRBJ2-7 TRBV3-1 - TGTGCCAGCAGCCAAGACCTCCCTTCACTTGGGAGCTCCTACGAGCAGTACTTC CASSQDLPSLGSSYEQYF
- TRBJ1-2 TRBV7-2 - TGTGCCAGCAGCTTTTATCCCTCCAGGGGAACCTATGGCTACACCTTC CASSFYPSRGTYGYTF
- TRBJ2-4 TRBV20-1 TRBD2 TGCAGTGCTAGGGATTGGCGGGAGACTAGGGAGCAGTACTTC CSARDWRETREQYF
few TRBJ1-5 TRBV20-1 - TGCAGTGCTAGCAGGGGAATAGCTAGCAATCAGCCCCAGCATTTT CSASRGIASNQPQHF
- TRBJ2-3 TRBV28 - TGTGCCAACTCACCCTCTCTCGGGAGCACAGATACGCAGTATTTT CANSPSLGSTDTQYF
few TRBJ2-7 TRBV7-6 TRBD1 TGTGCCAGCAGCTTCCGACAGGGCCCCTACGAGCAGTACTTC CASSFRQGPYEQYF
- TRBJ1-1 TRBV7-9 TRBD1 TGTGCCAGCAGCTATACAGGGGGCGCGAACACTAAAGCTTTCTTT CASSYTGGANTKAFF
- TRBJ2-7 TRBV6-2/TRBV6-3 TRBD2 TGTGCCAGCAGTTACACCGGTAGCGGGACGGCCCGGGGCGAGCAGTACTTC CASSYTGSGTARGEQYF
- TRBJ2-1 TRBV29-1 TRBD2 TGCAGCGTTGAGCGAAGCGGGAGTTATGGGGGCAATGAGCAGTTCTTC CSVERSGSYGGNEQFF
- TRBJ2-7 TRBV6-5 - TGTGCCAGCAGTTACAGTCGGCTCTCCTACGAGCAGTACTTC CASSYSRLSYEQYF
- TRBJ2-3 TRBV9 - TGTGCCAGCAGCGTATATGGGGGTGACACAGATACGCAGTATTTT CASSVYGGDTDTQYF
- TRBJ2-4 TRBV21-1 - TGTGCCAGCCGGGTCAGTCGAACTCGTTTAGCCAAAAACATTCAGTACTTC CASRVSRTRLAKNIQYF
- TRBJ2-1 TRBV12-3/TRBV12-4 - TGTGCCAGCAGTTGGGGCCCGGCAGGCAGCTCCTACAATGAGCAGTTCTTC CASSWGPAGSSYNEQFF
- TRBJ2-1 TRBV20-1 TRBD2 TGCAGTGCCTGGGAGGGCCTCTACAATGAGCAGTTCTTC CSAWEGLYNEQFF
- TRBJ1-2 TRBV5-1 - TGCGCCAGCAGCTTGGGGGGACCAACAAGTTATGGCTACACCTTC CASSLGGPTSYGYTF
few TRBJ2-7 TRBV7-3 - TGTGCCAGCAGCTTGGAATCAGGGAGTGCCTACGAGCAGTACTTC CASSLESGSAYEQYF